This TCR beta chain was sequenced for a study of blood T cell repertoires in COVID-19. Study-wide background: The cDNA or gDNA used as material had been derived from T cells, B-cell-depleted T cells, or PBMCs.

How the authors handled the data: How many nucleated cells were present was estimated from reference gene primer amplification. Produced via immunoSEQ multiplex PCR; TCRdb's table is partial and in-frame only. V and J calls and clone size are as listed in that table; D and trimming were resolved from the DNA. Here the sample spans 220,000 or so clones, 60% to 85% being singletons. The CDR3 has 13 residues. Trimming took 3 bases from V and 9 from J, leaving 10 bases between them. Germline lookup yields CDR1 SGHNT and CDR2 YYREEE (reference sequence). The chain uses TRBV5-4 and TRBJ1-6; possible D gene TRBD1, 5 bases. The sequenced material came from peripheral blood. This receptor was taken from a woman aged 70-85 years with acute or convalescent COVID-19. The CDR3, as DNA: TGTGCCAGCAGCTCCCAGGGTGTTTCACCCCTCCACTTT. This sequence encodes CASSSQGVSPLHF.